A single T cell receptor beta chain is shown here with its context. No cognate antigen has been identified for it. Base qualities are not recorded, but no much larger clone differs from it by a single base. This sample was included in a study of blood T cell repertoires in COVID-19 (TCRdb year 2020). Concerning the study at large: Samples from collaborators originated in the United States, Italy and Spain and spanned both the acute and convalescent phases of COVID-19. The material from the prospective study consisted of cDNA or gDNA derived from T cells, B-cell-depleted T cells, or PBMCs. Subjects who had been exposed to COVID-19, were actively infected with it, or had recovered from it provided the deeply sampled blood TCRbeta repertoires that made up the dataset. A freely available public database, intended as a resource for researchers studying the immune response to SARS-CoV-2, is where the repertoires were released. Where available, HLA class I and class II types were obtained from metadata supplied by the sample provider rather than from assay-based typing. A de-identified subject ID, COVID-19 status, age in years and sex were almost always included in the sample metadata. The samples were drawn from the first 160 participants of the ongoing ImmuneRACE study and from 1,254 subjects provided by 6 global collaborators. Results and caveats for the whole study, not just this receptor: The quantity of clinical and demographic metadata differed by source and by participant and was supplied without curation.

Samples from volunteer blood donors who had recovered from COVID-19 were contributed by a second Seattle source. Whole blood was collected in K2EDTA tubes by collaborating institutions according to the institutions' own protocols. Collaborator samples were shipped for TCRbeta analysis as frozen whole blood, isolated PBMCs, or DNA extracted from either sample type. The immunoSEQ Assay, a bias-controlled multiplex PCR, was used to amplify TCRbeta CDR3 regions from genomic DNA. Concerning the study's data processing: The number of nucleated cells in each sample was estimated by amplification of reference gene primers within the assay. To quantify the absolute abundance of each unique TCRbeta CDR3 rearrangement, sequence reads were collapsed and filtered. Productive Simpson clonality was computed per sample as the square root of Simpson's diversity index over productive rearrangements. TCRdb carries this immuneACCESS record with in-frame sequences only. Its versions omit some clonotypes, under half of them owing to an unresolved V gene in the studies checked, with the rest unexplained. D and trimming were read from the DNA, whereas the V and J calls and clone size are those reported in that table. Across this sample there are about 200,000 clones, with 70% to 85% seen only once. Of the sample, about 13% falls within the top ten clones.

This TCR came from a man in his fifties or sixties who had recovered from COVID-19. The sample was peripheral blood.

The CDR3 region: CATSHFGGEIQETQYF. In nucleotides, the sequence is TGTGCCACCAGCCATTTCGGGGGGGAGATTCAAGAGACCCAGTACTTC. The chain is assembled from TRBV15 and TRBJ2-5; 8 central bases correspond to TRBD2. At the junction V is shortened by 5 bases and J by 2 bases; bases outside the gene matches: 10. The CDR3 starts with the cysteine, ends with the phenylalanine, and has 16 residues. Only the CDR3 region is kept as DNA, spanning 48 bases read in frame from base 1. Via the germline V gene (reference sequence), CDR1 is LNHNV and CDR2 YYDKDF.